A selection of T cell receptor beta chains follows, all from one sample in a study of response to subunit inactivated influenza vaccine. TCRdb used MiXCR to reprocess the RT-PCR reads, holding one entry per CDR3 protein. The sample consists of about 800,000 distinct CDR3 sequences, around 21% of them appearing once. Source: PBMCs from blood, taken about 5 days after vaccination. Receptors were obtained from a man aged 50-60 years who received an inactivated influenza vaccine. Both conserved end residues are part of each CDR3. A D gene is named only where the DNA matches it firmly. The size entry is marked missing in some rows and otherwise reads once, few, many or a size class.

>TRBJ2-6|-|few|TRBV29-1
CSVDTISGANVLTF
TGCAGCGTTGATACAATATCTGGGGCCAACGTCCTGACTTTC
>TRBJ2-5|-|few|TRBV7-8
CASSPGQLQETQYF
TGTGCCAGCAGCCCCGGACAGCTCCAAGAGACCCAGTACTTC
>TRBJ2-2|-|-|TRBV7-9
CASSLAAGLENTGELFF
TGTGCCAGCAGCTTAGCGGCGGGCTTAGAGAACACCGGGGAGCTGTTTTTT
>TRBJ2-2|-|-|TRBV27
CASRNQGNTGELFF
TGTGCCAGCAGGAACCAGGGGAACACCGGGGAGCTGTTTTTT
>TRBJ2-3|TRBD2|few|TRBV4-3
CASSRDPAGGQTDTQYF
TGCGCCAGCAGCCGGGACCCAGCGGGGGGGCAGACAGATACGCAGTATTTT
>TRBJ1-1|-|-|TRBV24-1
CATSDPSGKEAFF
TGTGCCACCAGTGATCCCTCAGGGAAGGAAGCTTTCTTT
>TRBJ2-7|TRBD1|-|TRBV10-3
CAIRGTASYEQYF
TGTGCCATCCGAGGGACAGCCTCTTACGAGCAGTACTTC
>TRBJ1-4|TRBD1|-|TRBV4-2
CASNPGQANEKLFF
TGTGCCAGCAACCCGGGACAGGCTAATGAAAAACTGTTTTTT
>TRBJ1-2|-|-|TRBV28
CASSKLKPNYGYTF
TGTGCCAGCAGTAAACTAAAGCCTAACTATGGCTACACCTTC
>TRBJ1-1|-|few|TRBV24-1
CATSDTLNTEAFF
TGTGCCACCAGTGATACGTTGAACACTGAAGCTTTCTTT
>TRBJ2-2|-|-|TRBV4-2
CASSQVWGTNTGELFF
TGTGCCAGCAGCCAAGTCTGGGGCACGAACACCGGGGAGCTGTTTTTT
>TRBJ2-7|TRBD2|few|TRBV7-9
CASSLAGDNEQYF
TGTGCCAGCAGTTTAGCGGGAGATAACGAGCAGTACTTC
>TRBJ2-2|-|-|TRBV5-5
CASSLGPKNTGELFF
TGTGCCAGCAGCTTGGGACCTAAGAACACCGGGGAGCTGTTTTTT
>TRBJ2-1|-|-|TRBV6-2/TRBV6-3
CASQNGNEQFF
TGTGCCAGCCAAAATGGAAATGAGCAGTTCTTC
>TRBJ2-2|TRBD2|few|TRBV5-1
CASIAGGTGELFF
TGCGCCAGCATAGCGGGAGGCACCGGGGAGCTGTTTTTT
>TRBJ2-4|-|few|TRBV29-1
CSGKMGVGAKNIQYF
TGCAGCGGAAAAATGGGGGTAGGAGCCAAAAACATTCAGTACTTC
>TRBJ2-7|TRBD2|-|TRBV20-1
CSASSGGRAEEQYF
TGCAGTGCTAGCTCTGGCGGGAGGGCAGAAGAGCAGTACTTC
>TRBJ2-1|-|few|TRBV12-3/TRBV12-4
CASSPIGVEQFF
TGTGCCAGCAGCCCTATAGGGGTCGAGCAGTTCTTC
>TRBJ2-1|-|-|TRBV24-1
CATSDLGPSSYNEQFF
TGTGCCACCAGTGATTTGGGGCCTTCGTCCTACAATGAGCAGTTCTTC
>TRBJ1-1|-|few|TRBV7-8
CASRITRWNTEAFF
TGTGCCAGCAGAATTACCCGTTGGAACACTGAAGCTTTCTTT
>TRBJ2-5|TRBD1|many|TRBV12-3/TRBV12-4
CASSWQGVETQYF
TGTGCCAGCAGTTGGCAGGGGGTCGAGACCCAGTACTTC
>TRBJ2-5|-|few|TRBV6-2/TRBV6-3
CASRRSSDETQYF
TGTGCCAGCAGGCGGTCTAGCGATGAGACCCAGTACTTC
>TRBJ2-3|TRBD2|few|TRBV4-3
CASSYPGVAGVTDTQYF
TGCGCCAGCAGCTACCCCGGGGTAGCGGGAGTCACAGATACGCAGTATTTT
>TRBJ2-1|-|few|TRBV7-6
CASSLVSGGRDRNEQFF
TGTGCCAGCAGCTTAGTATCTGGCGGGCGGGATCGCAATGAGCAGTTCTTC
>TRBJ2-3|TRBD1|few|TRBV6-2/TRBV6-3
CASSPQGRSTDTQYF
TGTGCCAGCAGTCCACAGGGGAGAAGCACAGATACGCAGTATTTT
>TRBJ2-1|TRBD2|few|TRBV5-1
CASSSPSSGGHLSYNEQFF
TGCGCCAGCAGCTCTCCGTCTAGCGGGGGGCACCTTTCCTACAATGAGCAGTTCTTC
>TRBJ2-6|-|-|TRBV19
CASSPGPSYSGANVLTF
TGTGCCAGTAGTCCCGGTCCCAGCTACTCTGGGGCCAACGTCCTGACTTTC
>TRBJ2-2|TRBD2|few|TRBV12-3/TRBV12-4
CASERTSGRWHTGELFF
TGTGCCAGCGAGCGGACTAGCGGGAGATGGCACACCGGGGAGCTGTTTTTT
>TRBJ2-2|-|-|TRBV29-1
CSVVTRYTGELFF
TGCAGCGTTGTGACGCGATACACCGGGGAGCTGTTTTTT
>TRBJ2-5|TRBD2|many|TRBV10-3
CAISVSSGGRETQYF
TGTGCCATCAGTGTATCTAGCGGGGGACGCGAGACCCAGTACTTC
>TRBJ2-4|-|-|TRBV4-1
CASSQASGNIQYF
TGCGCCAGCAGCCAAGCGAGCGGAAACATTCAGTACTTC
>TRBJ2-2|-|-|TRBV5-6
CASSGWMINTGELFF
TGTGCCAGCAGCGGGTGGATGATTAACACCGGGGAGCTGTTTTTT
>TRBJ2-4|-|-|TRBV7-2
CASSFQGGGNIQYF
TGTGCCAGCAGCTTCCAAGGCGGTGGAAACATTCAGTACTTC
>TRBJ2-7|-|few|TRBV20-1
CSARDPLAGTYEQYF
TGCAGTGCTAGAGATCCCTTAGCTGGCACCTACGAGCAGTACTTC
>TRBJ2-3|-|few|TRBV29-1
CSVDSTFTDTQYF
TGCAGCGTTGACAGCACCTTCACAGATACGCAGTATTTT
>TRBJ2-4|-|-|TRBV28
CASSLTPAKNIQYF
TGTGCCAGCAGTCTGACTCCAGCCAAAAACATTCAGTACTTC
>TRBJ1-5|-|once|TRBV15
CATSRGLVAGGTQYYTDTQHF
TGTGCCACCAGCAGAGGTTTAGTAGCGGGGGGGACCCAATACTACACAGATACGCAGCATTTT
>TRBJ1-1|-|few|TRBV20-1
CSARDLYAGLEAFF
TGCAGTGCTAGAGATCTTTACGCGGGGCTTGAAGCTTTCTTT
>TRBJ2-4|-|few|TRBV2
CASSPFDLAKNIQYF
TGTGCCAGCAGTCCCTTTGACTTAGCCAAAAACATTCAGTACTTC